A selection of T cell receptor beta chains follows, all from one sample in a study of T cells expressing NK-cell markers. Using the 5' RACE reads, TCRdb records one entry per CDR3 protein without DNA. The specimen's table records a few hundred thousand distinct CDR3 sequences. The sequenced sample consisted of blood T cells: a sorted CD56 or NKG2C T cell subset, CD4+ or CD8+ T cells, or bulk PBMC T cells (not recorded which). The receptor source for this set is a woman in her 50s in good health. Both conserved end residues are part of each CDR3.

v_gene,j_gene,CDR3aa
TRBV3-1,TRBJ2-5,CASSPRLAGGIETQYF
TRBV12-3/TRBV12-4,TRBJ2-2,CASKDKGRDTGELFF
TRBV29-1,TRBJ2-3,CSAGLGRVSTDTQYF
TRBV3-1,TRBJ1-1,CASSPEVMNTEAFF
TRBV24-1,TRBJ2-1,CATSDRNPSRSSYNEQFF
TRBV12-3/TRBV12-4,TRBJ2-2,CASDNTNTGELFF
TRBV5-1,TRBJ2-2,CASSHPDLSNTGELFF
TRBV6-5,TRBJ2-1,CASSNSGRKNNEQFF
TRBV2,TRBJ2-1,CASRRQSWGEQFF
TRBV29-1,TRBJ1-2,CSVGAGFFGYTF
TRBV7-8,TRBJ2-3,CASRLDLGTTDTQYF
TRBV12-3/TRBV12-4,TRBJ1-2,CASSNRPDGYTF
TRBV13,TRBJ2-7,CASSSPYSFLAPDYEQYF
TRBV11-3,TRBJ2-6,CASSSWDSSSGANVLTF
TRBV20-1,TRBJ2-7,CSARDFNRVHEQYF
TRBV3-1,TRBJ2-3,CASSPPGREGGDTQYF
TRBV11-3,TRBJ2-5,CASSSRRAETQYF
TRBV20-1,TRBJ2-3,CSAPGTSGRARNTQYF
TRBV15,TRBJ2-5,CATSRGWTGRETQYF
TRBV10-3,TRBJ2-1,CATTRTSGADLGSYNEQFF
TRBV20-1,TRBJ2-1,CSAPGLAEHEQFF
TRBV6-1,TRBJ2-2,CASSESTVGELFF
TRBV25-1,TRBJ2-1,CATSEGDSYNEQFF
TRBV6-2/TRBV6-3,TRBJ2-2,CASSYEAGGPNTGELFF
TRBV12-3/TRBV12-4,TRBJ1-4,CASGFPTSGEKLFF
TRBV11-3,TRBJ2-2,CASSSLAGGTGELFF
TRBV28,TRBJ2-2,CASSLKPTGLFF
TRBV11-2,TRBJ2-1,CASSLGLMGYNEQFF
TRBV20-1,TRBJ1-5,CSARPPEVNQPQHF